This record looks at one T cell receptor (beta chain) sequence and its context. What it binds is unknown. In the original processing: Samples had a median of around 96,000 TCRs, ranging roughly 20,000 to 690,600. One entry per CDR3 protein results from TCRdb running MiXCR on the RACE reads. The V and J calls were not made by the authors but by TCRdb's processing. Here the sample spans 11,000 to 15,000 distinct CDR3 sequences, roughly 15% being singletons. The sample belongs to a study of human T cells and chemical hapten exposure. Study outcomes and limitations: Among expanded TCRs, significantly more large CDR3 similarity clusters formed than among controls.

The V gene end was trimmed by 5 bases and the J gene end by 1 base; junction bases not matched to a gene: 5. The CDR3 spans 15 residues. Germline lookup yields CDR1 SGHRS and CDR2 YFSETQ. Time point given: patch test 1, 2 weeks after DPC sensitization. As to treatment: therapeutic diphenylcyclopropenone sensitization with weekly scalp DPC. It was unfractionated whole blood from which total RNA was extracted. The receptor was derived from a woman aged 25 to 39 with alopecia areata. Some clones in this sample may be carry-over from other donors' samples. This specimen consisted of whole blood, obtained in connection with sensitization to the hapten diphenylcyclopropenone (DPC). The chain combines TRBV5-1 with TRBJ2-2; 7 bases are shared with TRBD2. The CDR3 DNA reads as TGCGCCAGCAGTCCCGCTAGCGGGAACACCGGGGAGCTGTTTTTT. Amino acid sequence: CASSPASGNTGELFF.